This T cell receptor (beta chain) emerged from a study of blood T cell repertoires in COVID-19 (TCRdb year 2020). With regard to the full study: The collaborator samples originated in the United States, Italy and Spain and spanned the acute and convalescent phases of COVID-19. The prospective study material was composed of cDNA or gDNA derived from T cells, B-cell-depleted T cells, or PBMCs. Deeply sampled blood TCRbeta repertoires from subjects exposed to, actively infected with, or recovered from COVID-19 were included in the dataset. The repertoires were released in a freely available public database meant as a resource for research on the immune response to SARS-CoV-2. The samples were drawn from the first 160 participants of the ongoing ImmuneRACE study and from 950 to 1,500 subjects provided by 6 global collaborators. Nearly every sample came with metadata listing a de-identified subject ID, COVID-19 status, age in years and sex. HLA class I and class II types, where available, came from metadata supplied by the sample provider rather than from assay-based typing. General findings and caveats noted by the study authors: How much clinical and demographic metadata was included differed by source and by participant, and the metadata was provided uncurated.

V is cut by 3 bases and J by 1 base, and the space between the germline ends is 10 bases. Including cysteine and phenylalanine, the CDR3 has 14 amino acids. The sequence is cut down to CDR3 DNA, 42 bases in frame from base 1. Per the germline V gene, MNHEY is the CDR1 and SVGEGT is the CDR2. TCRbeta CDR3 regions were amplified from genomic DNA using the immunoSEQ Assay, a bias-controlled multiplex PCR. On the authors' methods: Within the assay, amplification of reference gene primers was used to estimate how many nucleated cells each sample contained. Sequence reads were collapsed and filtered to measure the absolute abundance of every unique TCRbeta CDR3 rearrangement. For each sample, productive Simpson clonality was calculated as the square root of Simpson's diversity index over productive rearrangements. TCRdb holds this immuneACCESS table with in-frame rearrangements only. Some clones are missing; in checked studies, unresolved V genes explain under half, and the rest has no known cause. The V and J calls and clone size were taken over from that table, and D and trimming were inferred from the DNA. Across this sample there are fewer than 300,000 clones, with under 90% seen only once. The ten largest clonotypes hold roughly 3% of the sample.

The collaborating institutions used their own protocols to collect whole blood in K2EDTA tubes. For TCRbeta analysis, collaborators shipped samples in one of three forms: frozen whole blood, isolated PBMCs, or DNA extracted from either of those sample types. Details on this clone: This receptor's antigen is unknown. Nothing much larger sits one base from this clone, and base qualities are not available.

The sequencing input was peripheral blood. This receptor chain uses TRBV6-2 or TRBV6-3 and TRBJ2-7, and perhaps TRBD2 as D gene, on 6 matching bases. This TCR derives from a woman under 30 with acute or convalescent COVID-19. The base sequence is TGTGCCAGCAGTTATCCCCTAGCGTCCTACGAGCAGTACTTC. Its translation reads: CASSYPLASYEQYF.